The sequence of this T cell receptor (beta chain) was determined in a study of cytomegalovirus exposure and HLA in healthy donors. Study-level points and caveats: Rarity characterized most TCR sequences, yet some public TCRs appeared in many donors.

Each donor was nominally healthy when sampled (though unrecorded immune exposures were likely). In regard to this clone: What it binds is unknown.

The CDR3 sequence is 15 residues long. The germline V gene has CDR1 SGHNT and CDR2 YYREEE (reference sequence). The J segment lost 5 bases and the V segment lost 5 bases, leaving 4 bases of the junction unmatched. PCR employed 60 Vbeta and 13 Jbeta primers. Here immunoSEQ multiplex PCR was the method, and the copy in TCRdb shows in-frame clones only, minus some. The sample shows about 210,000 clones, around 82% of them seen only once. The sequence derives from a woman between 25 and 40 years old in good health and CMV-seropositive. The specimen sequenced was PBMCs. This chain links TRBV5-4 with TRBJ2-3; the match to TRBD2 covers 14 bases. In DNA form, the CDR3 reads TGTGCCAGCAGGCCGGGACTAGCGGGAGAAGATACGCAGTATTTT. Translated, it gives CASRPGLAGEDTQYF.